The T cell receptor beta chain described here comes from a study of CD8+ T cells in alopecia areata (dated by TCRdb to between 2017 and 2018). Study-wide context: The treated patients, all with moderate-to-severe alopecia areata, were enrolled in an open-label pilot trial of oral tofacitinib given at 5 to 10 mg twice daily. Tofacitinib was given for 6 to 18 months, followed by 6 months of follow-up off drug to assess delayed response and recurrence. The study used high-throughput TCRbeta sequencing to examine T cell clonal expansion in alopecia areata, in both the C3H/HeJ mouse model and human patients. Scalp tissue and sorted CD4+ and CD8+ peripheral blood T cells from patchy and totalis/universalis alopecia areata patients and from healthy controls were covered by human TCRbeta sequencing. Tofacitinib-treated patients had biopsies at baseline and at 4 and 24 weeks of treatment, with a later scalp biopsy in several patients. Scalp clonality was compared across normal scalp (n=4), patchy alopecia areata scalp (n=8), and alopecia totalis/universalis scalp (n=8). RNA was extracted with the PAXgene miRNA kit for fixed scalp, the miRNeasy kit for PBMCs, and the RNeasy kit for mouse skin. TCRbeta CDR3 regions were amplified by immunoSEQ multiplex PCR using 35 Vbeta forward and 13 Jbeta reverse primers. What the authors observed across the whole study: Lesional scalp, especially in alopecia totalis/universalis, showed higher clonality and more expanded CD8+ clones than normal scalp, suggesting antigenic drive. Unlike mouse skin, which is dominated by gammadelta T cells, normal human skin has resident alphabeta T cells that are also sequenced, and this complicates analysis of the scalp TCR repertoire. Compared with mice, TCR sequences shared between patients were less clear, possibly partly because of HLA diversity across the patient population.

The intended sense of this specimen's time point label: baseline before oral tofacitinib. Lesional scalp punch biopsies and peripheral blood were obtained from alopecia areata patients. PBMCs were isolated by density centrifugation and stained for CD3, CD4 and CD8, after which CD4+ and CD8+ T cells were sorted on a FACSAria. From cysteine to phenylalanine, the CDR3 is 13 amino acids long. Just CDR3 DNA is preserved here, 39 bases in frame from base 1. V sheds 1 base and J sheds 13 bases, leaving 14 bases between their ends. The germline V gene provides CDR1 MGHRA and CDR2 YSYEKL. The protocol used for the library was the immunoSEQ multiplex PCR assay. RNA was extracted from all samples and reverse transcribed into cDNA as template for TCR sequencing. SuperScript III was used for first-strand cDNA synthesis, primed with a 2:1 mix of oligo-dT and random hexamers. Amplification bias was assessed with a synthetic immune receptor repertoire, and residual bias was removed computationally. For the original study's pipeline: After raw reads were preprocessed to remove errors, the CDR3 was defined following IMGT conventions as running from the conserved cysteine to phenylalanine. Clonality was computed by normalizing Shannon entropy by log2 of the number of productive unique TCRs and subtracting the result from 1. Whether each scalp clone was CD4 or CD8 was inferred by checking scalp TCRbeta sequences against the CD4 and CD8 repertoires from sorted blood. As stored in TCRdb, this immuneACCESS dataset retains in-frame rearrangements with V and J assigned. A fraction of the clones does not appear; measured against another copy, unresolved V genes explain less than half of the discrepancy, and the remainder lacks a known reason. That table furnishes V, J and clone size, whereas the DNA furnished D and trimming. The table for this sample lists under 250,000 clones; around three fifths of them were counted only once. Together, the top ten hold approximately 0.45% of the sample.

For this clone: The antigen it binds to is not known. Base qualities are not at hand, and no much larger clone is one base apart.

Recombination joined TRBV4-1 with TRBJ2-1, with the D gene not confidently named. The material sequenced was CD4+ T cells sorted from blood, taken at week 0. This receptor was obtained from a human donor with alopecia areata. The bases read TGCGCCAGCAGCCAAGGGCCTGTGGCCTCACAGTTCTTC. Its translation is CASSQGPVASQFF.